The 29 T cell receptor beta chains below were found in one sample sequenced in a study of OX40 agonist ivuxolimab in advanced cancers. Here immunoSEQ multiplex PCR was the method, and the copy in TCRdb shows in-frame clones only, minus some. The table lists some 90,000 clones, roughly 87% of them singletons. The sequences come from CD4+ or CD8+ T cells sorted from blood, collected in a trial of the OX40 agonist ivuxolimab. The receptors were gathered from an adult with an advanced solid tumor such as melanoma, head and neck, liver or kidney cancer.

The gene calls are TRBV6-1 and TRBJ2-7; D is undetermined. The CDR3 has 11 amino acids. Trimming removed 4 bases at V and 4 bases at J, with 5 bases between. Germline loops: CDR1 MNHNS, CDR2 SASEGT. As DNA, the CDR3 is TGTGCCAGCAGTGTTGGTTACGAGCAGTACTTC. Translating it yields CASSVGYEQYF.

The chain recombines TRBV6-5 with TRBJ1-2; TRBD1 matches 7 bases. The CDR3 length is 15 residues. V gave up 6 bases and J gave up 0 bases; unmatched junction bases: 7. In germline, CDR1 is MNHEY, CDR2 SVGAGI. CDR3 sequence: CASSAGGLPNYGYTF. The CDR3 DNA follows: TGTGCCAGCAGCGCAGGGGGGCTTCCTAACTATGGCTACACCTTC.

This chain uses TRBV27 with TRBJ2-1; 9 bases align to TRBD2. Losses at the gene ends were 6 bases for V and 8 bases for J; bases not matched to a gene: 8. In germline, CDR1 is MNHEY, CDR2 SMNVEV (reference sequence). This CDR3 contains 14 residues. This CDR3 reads CASRLAGGPHEQFF. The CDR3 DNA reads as TGTGCCAGCAGGCTGGCGGGGGGGCCGCATGAGCAGTTCTTC.

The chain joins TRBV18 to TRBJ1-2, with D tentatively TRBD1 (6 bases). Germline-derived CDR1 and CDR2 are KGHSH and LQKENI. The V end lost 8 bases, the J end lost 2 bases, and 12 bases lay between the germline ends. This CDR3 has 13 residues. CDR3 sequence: CASRSTGNYGYTF. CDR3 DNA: TGTGCCAGCAGATCGACAGGAAACTATGGCTACACCTTC. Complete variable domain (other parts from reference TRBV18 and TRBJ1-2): NAGVMQNPRHLVRRRGQEARLRCSPMKGHSHVYWYRQLPEEGLKFMVYLQKENIIDESGMPKERFSAEFPKEGPSILRIQQVVRGDSAAYFCASRSTGNYGYTFGSGTRLTVV.

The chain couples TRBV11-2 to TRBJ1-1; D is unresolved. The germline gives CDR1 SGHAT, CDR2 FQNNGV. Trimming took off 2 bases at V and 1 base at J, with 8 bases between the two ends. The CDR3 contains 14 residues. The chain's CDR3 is CASSLMGSNTEAFF. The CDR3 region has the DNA TGTGCCAGCAGCTTAATGGGGTCGAACACTGAAGCTTTCTTT.

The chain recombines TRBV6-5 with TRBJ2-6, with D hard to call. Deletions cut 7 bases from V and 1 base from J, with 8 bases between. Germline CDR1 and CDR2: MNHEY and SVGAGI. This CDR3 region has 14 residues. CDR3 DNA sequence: TGTGCCAGCACCCCCCGGTCTGGGGCCAACGTCCTGACTTTC. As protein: CASTPRSGANVLTF.

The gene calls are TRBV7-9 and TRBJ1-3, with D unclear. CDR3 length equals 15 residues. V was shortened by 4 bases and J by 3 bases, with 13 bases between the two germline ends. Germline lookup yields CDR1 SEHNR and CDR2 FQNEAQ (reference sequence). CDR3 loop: CASSSRTVSGNTIYF. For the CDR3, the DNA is TGTGCCAGCAGCTCCCGGACGGTCAGTGGAAACACCATATATTTT.

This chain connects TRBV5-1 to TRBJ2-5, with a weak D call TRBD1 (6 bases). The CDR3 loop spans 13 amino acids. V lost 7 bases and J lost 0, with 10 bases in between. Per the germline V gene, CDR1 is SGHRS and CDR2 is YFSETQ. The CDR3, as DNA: TGCGCCAGCTCTGGACAGAACCAAGAGACCCAGTACTTC. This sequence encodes CASSGQNQETQYF.

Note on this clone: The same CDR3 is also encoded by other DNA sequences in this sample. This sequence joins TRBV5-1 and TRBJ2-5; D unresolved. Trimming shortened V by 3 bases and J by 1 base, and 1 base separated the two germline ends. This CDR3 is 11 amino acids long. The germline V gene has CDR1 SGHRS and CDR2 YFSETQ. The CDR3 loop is CASSSQETQYF. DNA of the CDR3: TGCGCCAGCAGCTCCCAAGAGACCCAGTACTTC.

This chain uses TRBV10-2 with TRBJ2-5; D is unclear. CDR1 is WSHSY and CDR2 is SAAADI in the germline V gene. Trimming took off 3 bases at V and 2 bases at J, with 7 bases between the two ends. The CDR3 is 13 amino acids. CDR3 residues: CASSDPVQETQYF. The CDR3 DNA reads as TGCGCCAGCAGTGACCCGGTGCAAGAGACCCAGTACTTC.

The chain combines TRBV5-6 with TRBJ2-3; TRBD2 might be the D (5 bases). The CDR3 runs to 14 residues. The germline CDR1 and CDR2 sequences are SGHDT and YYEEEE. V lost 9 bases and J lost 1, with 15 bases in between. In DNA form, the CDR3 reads TGTGCCACCTCCCCGGGCGGGCGCACAGATACGCAGTATTTT. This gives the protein CATSPGGRTDTQYF.

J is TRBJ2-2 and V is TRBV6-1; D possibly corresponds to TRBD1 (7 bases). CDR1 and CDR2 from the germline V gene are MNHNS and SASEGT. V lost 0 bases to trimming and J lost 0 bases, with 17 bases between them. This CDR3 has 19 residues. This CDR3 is CASSEALGQGGANTGELFF. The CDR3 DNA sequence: TGTGCCAGCAGTGAAGCACTGGGTCAGGGGGGCGCGAACACCGGGGAGCTGTTTTTT.

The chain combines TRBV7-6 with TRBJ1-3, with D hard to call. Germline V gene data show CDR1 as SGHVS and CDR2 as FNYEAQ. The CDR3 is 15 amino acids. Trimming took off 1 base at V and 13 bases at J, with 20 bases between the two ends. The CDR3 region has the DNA TGTGCCAGCAGCTTAGAAGGGTTGGTGGGCCCTTCGATATATTTT. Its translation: CASSLEGLVGPSIYF.

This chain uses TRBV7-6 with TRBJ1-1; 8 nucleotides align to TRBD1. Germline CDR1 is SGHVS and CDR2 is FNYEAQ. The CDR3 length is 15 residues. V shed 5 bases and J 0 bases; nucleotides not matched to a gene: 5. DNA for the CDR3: TGTGCCAGCAGCCTTCAGGGGGCCCTGAACACTGAAGCTTTCTTT. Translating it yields CASSLQGALNTEAFF.

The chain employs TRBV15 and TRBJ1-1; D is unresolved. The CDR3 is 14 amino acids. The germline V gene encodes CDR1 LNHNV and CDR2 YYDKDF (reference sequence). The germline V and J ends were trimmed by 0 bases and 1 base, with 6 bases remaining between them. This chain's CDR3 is CATSREAKNTEAFF. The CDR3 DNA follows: TGTGCCACCAGCAGAGAAGCGAAGAACACTGAAGCTTTCTTT.

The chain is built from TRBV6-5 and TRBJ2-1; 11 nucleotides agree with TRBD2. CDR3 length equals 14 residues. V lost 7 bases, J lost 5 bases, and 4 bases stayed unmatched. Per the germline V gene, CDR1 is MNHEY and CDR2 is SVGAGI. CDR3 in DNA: TGTGCCAGCACTAGCGGGGGGACTCACAATGAGCAGTTCTTC. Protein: CASTSGGTHNEQFF.

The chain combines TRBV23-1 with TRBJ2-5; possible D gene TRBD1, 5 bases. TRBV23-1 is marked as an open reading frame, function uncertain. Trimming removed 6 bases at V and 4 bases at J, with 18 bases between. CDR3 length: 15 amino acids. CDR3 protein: CASRGSGLAGETQYF. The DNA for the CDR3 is TGCGCCAGCAGAGGGTCAGGGCTCGCAGGAGAGACCCAGTACTTC.

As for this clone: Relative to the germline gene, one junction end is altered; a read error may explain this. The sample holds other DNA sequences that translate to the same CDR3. CDR3 amino acids: CASSWDRSQANYGYTF. The CDR3 DNA is TGTGCCAGCAGCTGGGACAGGAGTCAGGCTAACTATGGCTACACCTTC. V gene TRBV5-1 combines with J gene TRBJ1-2; TRBD1 aligns across 8 bases. Germline CDR1 reads SGHRS; CDR2 reads YFSETQ. The CDR3 loop spans 16 amino acids. Full variable domain (rest looked up from reference TRBV5-1 and TRBJ1-2): KAGVTQTPRYLIKTRGQQVTLSCSPISGHRSVSWYQQTPGQGLQFLFEYFSETQRNKGNFPGRFSGRQFSNSRSEMNVSTLELGDSALYLCASSWDRSQANYGYTFGSGTRLTVV.

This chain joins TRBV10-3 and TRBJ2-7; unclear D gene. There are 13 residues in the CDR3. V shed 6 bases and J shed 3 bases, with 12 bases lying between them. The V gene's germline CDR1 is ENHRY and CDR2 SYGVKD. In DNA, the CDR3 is TGTGCCATCAGCGATACGGTAGACTACGAGCAGTACTTC. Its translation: CAISDTVDYEQYF.

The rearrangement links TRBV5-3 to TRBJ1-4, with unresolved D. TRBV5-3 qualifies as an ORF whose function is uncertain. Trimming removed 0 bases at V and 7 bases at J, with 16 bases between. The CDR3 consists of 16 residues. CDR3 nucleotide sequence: TGTGCCAGAAGCTTGGTTCCCGCGTCCCTCCGTGAAAAACTGTTTTTT. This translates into CARSLVPASLREKLFF.

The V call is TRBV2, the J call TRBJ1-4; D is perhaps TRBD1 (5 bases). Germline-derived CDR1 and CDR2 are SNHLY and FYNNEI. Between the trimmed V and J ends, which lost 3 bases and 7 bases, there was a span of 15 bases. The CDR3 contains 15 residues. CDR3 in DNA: TGTGCCAGCAGTGAGCAGGGCATAAGTAGTGAAAAACTGTTTTTT. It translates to CASSEQGISSEKLFF.

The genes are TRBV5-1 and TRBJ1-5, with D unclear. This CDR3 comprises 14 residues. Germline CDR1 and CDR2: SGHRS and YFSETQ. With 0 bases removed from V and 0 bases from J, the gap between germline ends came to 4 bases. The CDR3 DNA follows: TGCGCCAGCAGCTTGGGGTTTAGCAATCAGCCCCAGCATTTT. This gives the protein CASSLGFSNQPQHF.

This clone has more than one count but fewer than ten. This CDR3 reads CASTYPGAGMDTQYF. The CDR3 DNA is TGTGCCAGCACCTACCCTGGAGCGGGGATGGATACGCAGTATTTT. This chain uses TRBV6-1 with TRBJ2-3; 7 bases fit TRBD2. With 7 bases clipped from V and 6 bases from J, the junction kept 13 bases outside the gene matches. This CDR3 has 15 amino acids. Germline values: CDR1 MNHNS, CDR2 SASEGT.

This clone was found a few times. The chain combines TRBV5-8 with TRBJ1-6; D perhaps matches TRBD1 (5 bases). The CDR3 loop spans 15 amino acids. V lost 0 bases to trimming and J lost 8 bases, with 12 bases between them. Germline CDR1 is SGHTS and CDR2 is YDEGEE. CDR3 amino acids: CASSLGQWADSPLHF. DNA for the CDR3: TGTGCCAGCAGCTTGGGACAGTGGGCCGATTCACCCCTCCACTTT.

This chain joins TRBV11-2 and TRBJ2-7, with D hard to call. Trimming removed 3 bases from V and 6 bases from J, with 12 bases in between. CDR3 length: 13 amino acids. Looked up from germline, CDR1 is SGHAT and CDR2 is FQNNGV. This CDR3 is CASSLSQGLEQYF. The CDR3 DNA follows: TGTGCCAGCAGCTTGTCGCAAGGGCTCGAGCAGTACTTC.

In DNA form, the CDR3 reads TGTGCCAGCAGCTCGGGGACAGGGGGACCATTCGCCAAAAACATTCAGTACTTC. This sequence encodes CASSSGTGGPFAKNIQYF. The chain joins TRBV5-4 to TRBJ2-4; 11 nucleotides line up with TRBD1. This CDR3 is 18 amino acids long. Unmatched junction bases numbered 9, after V lost 3 bases and J lost 1 base. Germline CDR1 is SGHNT and CDR2 is YYREEE (reference sequence).

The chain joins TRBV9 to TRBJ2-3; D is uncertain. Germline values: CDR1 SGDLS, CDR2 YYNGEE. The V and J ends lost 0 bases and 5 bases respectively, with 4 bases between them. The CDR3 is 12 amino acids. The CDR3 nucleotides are TGTGCCAGCAGCGTAGTTTTAGATACGCAGTATTTT. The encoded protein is CASSVVLDTQYF. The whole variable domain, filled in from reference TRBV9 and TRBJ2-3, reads DSGVTQTPKHLITATGQRVTLRCSPRSGDLSVYWYQQSLDQGLQFLIQYYNGEERAKGNILERFSAQQFPDLHSELNLSSLELGDSALYFCASSVVLDTQYFGPGTRLTVL.

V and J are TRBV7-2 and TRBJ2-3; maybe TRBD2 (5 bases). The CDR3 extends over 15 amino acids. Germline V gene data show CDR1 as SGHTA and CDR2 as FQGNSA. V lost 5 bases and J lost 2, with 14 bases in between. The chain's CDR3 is CASSPSAGLTDTQYF. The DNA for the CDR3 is TGTGCCAGCAGCCCCAGCGCGGGCCTCACAGATACGCAGTATTTT.

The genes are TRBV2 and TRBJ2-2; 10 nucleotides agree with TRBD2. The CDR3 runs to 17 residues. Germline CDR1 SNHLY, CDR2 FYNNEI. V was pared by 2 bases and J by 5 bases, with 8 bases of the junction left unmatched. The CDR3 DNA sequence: TGTGCCAGCAGTGAAAGAAGCGGGGGGGCTCGAACCGGGGAGCTGTTTTTT. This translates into CASSERSGGARTGELFF.